Listed here are 8 T cell receptor beta chains from one sample, sequenced in a study of T cells after somatic rescue of genetic block. The assay was immunoSEQ multiplex PCR, and TCRdb's table has in-frame clones only and misses some. The data hold around 100,000 clones, with about 93% observed a single time. The specimen was peripheral blood mononuclear cells (PBMCs). The receptors were sampled from a woman in her late teens or twenties.

This chain connects TRBV29-1 to TRBJ1-2, with 8 bases that match TRBD1. With 5 bases clipped from V and 4 bases from J, the junction kept 3 bases outside the gene matches. The CDR3 sequence is 12 residues long. Per germline, CDR1 SQVTM and CDR2 ANQGSEA. CDR3 in amino acids: CSVPGQGYGYTF. The DNA for the CDR3 is TGCAGCGTTCCTGGACAGGGCTATGGCTACACCTTC.

This chain links TRBV7-6 with TRBJ2-7; D remains ambiguous. The V end lost 6 bases, the J end lost 2 bases, and 11 bases lay between the germline ends. Per germline, CDR1 SGHVS and CDR2 FNYEAQ. The CDR3 extends over 13 amino acids. The CDR3 nucleotides read TGTGCCAGCAGTAAAACTGATACCTACGAGCAGTACTTC. Translating it yields CASSKTDTYEQYF.

V and J are TRBV5-1 and TRBJ1-2; perhaps TRBD1 as D (5 bases). This CDR3 comprises 14 residues. Trimming left V 1 base short and J 6 bases short, with 13 bases between. Germline lookup yields CDR1 SGHRS and CDR2 YFSETQ. CDR3 residues: CASSLQQGEDGYTF. The CDR3 region has the DNA TGCGCCAGCAGCTTGCAACAAGGGGAGGATGGCTACACCTTC.

This chain links TRBV6-4 with TRBJ2-3, with 7 bases identical to TRBD2. Trimming at V came to 0 bases and at J to 4 bases, leaving 4 bases not matched to a gene. CDR3 length: 15 residues. CDR1 is MRHNA and CDR2 is SNTAGT in the germline V gene. The CDR3 protein is CASSDSQSGADTQYF. Here the CDR3 DNA reads TGTGCCAGCAGTGACTCCCAGAGCGGGGCAGATACGCAGTATTTT.

This sequence joins TRBV29-1 and TRBJ1-4, with TRBD1 identical over 9 bases. CDR3 size: 15 residues. Germline assignment: CDR1 SQVTM and CDR2 ANQGSEA. Germline trimming cut 4 bases from V and 6 bases from J; bases unmatched to any gene: 9. Here the CDR3 reads CSVVGTGRFDEKLFF. As DNA, the CDR3 is TGCAGCGTTGTAGGGACAGGGAGATTCGATGAAAAACTGTTTTTT.

V gene TRBV5-8 combines with J gene TRBJ1-2, with D tentatively TRBD1 (6 bases). V lost 4 bases to trimming and J lost 0 bases, with 13 bases between them. This CDR3 is 15 amino acids long. The germline V gene encodes CDR1 SGHTS and CDR2 YDEGEE. CDR3 bases: TGTGCCAGCAGCCCATGGACAGCGTCTAACTATGGCTACACCTTC. This gives the protein CASSPWTASNYGYTF.

This rearrangement joins TRBV11-3 to TRBJ2-5; D is possibly TRBD1 or TRBD2 (5 bases each). The CDR3 sequence is 15 residues long. Germline V gene sequence: CDR1 SGHNT, CDR2 YENEEA. Trimming took off 4 bases at V and 1 base at J, with 13 bases between the two ends. The CDR3 region has the DNA TGTGCCAGCAGCTCGGGACGGAGCTTCCAAGAGACCCAGTACTTC. Encoded protein: CASSSGRSFQETQYF.

This clone has more than one count but fewer than ten. Mismatch with germline at one junction end may stem from a read error. The rearrangement joins TRBV2 to TRBJ1-2, with 7 positions matching TRBD1. This CDR3 region has 13 residues. Germline V gene data show CDR1 as SNHLY and CDR2 as FYNNEI. DNA for the CDR3: TGTGCCAGCAGGGAAGGGACAGTCCATGGCTACACCTTC. Translating it yields CASREGTVHGYTF.